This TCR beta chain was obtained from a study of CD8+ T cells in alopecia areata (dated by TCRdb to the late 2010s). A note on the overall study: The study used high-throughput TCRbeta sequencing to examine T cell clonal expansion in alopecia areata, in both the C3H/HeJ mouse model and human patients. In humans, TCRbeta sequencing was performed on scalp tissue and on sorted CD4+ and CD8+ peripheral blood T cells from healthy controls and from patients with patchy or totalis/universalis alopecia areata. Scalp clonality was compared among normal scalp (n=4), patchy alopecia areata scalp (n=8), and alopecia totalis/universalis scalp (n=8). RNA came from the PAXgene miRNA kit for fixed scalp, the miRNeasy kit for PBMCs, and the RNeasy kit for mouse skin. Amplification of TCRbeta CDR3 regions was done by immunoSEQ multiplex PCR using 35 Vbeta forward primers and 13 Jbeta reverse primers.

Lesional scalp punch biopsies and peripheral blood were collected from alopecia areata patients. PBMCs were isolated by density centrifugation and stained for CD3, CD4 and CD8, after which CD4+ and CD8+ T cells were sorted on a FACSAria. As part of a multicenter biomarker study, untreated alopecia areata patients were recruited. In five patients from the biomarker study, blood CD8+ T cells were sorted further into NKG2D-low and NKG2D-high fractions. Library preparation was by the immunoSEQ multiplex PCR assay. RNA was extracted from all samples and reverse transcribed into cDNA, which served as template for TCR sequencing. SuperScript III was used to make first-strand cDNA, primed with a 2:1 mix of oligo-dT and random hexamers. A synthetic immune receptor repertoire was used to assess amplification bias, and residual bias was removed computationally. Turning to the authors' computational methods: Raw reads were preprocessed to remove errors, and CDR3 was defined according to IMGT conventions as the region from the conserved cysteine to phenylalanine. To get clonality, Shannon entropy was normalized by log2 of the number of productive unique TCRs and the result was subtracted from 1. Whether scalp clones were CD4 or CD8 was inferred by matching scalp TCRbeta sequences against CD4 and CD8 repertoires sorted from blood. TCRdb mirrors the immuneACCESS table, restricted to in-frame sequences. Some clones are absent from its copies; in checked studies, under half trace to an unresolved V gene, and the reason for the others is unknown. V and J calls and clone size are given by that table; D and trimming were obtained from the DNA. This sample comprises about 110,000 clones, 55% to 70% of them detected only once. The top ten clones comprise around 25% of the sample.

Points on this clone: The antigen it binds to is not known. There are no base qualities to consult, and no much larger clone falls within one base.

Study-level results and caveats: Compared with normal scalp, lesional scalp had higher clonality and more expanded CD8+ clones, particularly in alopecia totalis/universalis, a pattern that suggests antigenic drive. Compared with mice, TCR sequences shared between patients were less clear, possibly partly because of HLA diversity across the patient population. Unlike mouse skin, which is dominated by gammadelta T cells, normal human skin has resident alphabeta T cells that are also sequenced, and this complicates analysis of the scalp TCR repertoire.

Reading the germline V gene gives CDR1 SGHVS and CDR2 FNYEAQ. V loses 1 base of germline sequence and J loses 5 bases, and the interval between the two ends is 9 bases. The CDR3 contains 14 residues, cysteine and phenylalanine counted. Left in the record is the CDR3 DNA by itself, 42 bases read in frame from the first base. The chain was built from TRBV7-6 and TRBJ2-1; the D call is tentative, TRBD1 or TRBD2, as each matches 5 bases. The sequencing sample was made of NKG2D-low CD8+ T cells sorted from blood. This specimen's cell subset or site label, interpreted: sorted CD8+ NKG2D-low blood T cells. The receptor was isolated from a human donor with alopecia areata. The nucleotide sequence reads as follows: TGTGCCAGCAGCTTAGGAGGGACGAACAATGAGCAGTTCTTC. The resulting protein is CASSLGGTNNEQFF.